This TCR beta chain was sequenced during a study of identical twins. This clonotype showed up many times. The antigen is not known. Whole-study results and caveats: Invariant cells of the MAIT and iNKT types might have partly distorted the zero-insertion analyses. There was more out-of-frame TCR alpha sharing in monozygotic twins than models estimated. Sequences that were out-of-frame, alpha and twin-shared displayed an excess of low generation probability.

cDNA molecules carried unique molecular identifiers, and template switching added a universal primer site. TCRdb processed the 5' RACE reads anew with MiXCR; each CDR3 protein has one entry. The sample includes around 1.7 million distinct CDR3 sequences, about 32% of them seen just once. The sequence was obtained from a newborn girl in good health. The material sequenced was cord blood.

The CDR3 region has the DNA TGCGCCAGCAGCCCGGACAGAAATCAGCCCCAGCATTTT. This translates into CASSPDRNQPQHF. This chain uses TRBV5-1 with TRBJ1-5, with D tentatively TRBD1 (6 bases). The germline V and J ends were trimmed by 4 bases and 4 bases, with 9 bases remaining between them. This CDR3 region has 13 residues. Germline V gives CDR1 SGHRS, CDR2 YFSETQ.